This T cell receptor beta chain stems from a study of T-cell reconstitution after alpha-beta-depleted transplantation in children. The CDR3 runs 17 residues. Germline V gene sequence: CDR1 KGHSH, CDR2 LQKENI. J gave up 5 bases and V 6 bases, and 15 bases lay outside the gene matches. In regard to this clonotype: Its target is not known.

Preparation of the TCRbeta library used unique molecular identifiers. One entry per CDR3 protein, called by TCRdb with MiXCR from the PCR reads. The sample holds under 750,000 distinct CDR3 sequences, more than 20% seen once. Study-wide points: Some patients' high day-60 TCRbeta diversity was attributed to recipient cells surviving conditioning. Two months or so post-transplant, alpha-beta T cells reportedly derived from several hundred expanded graft clones. At one year after transplant, newly produced T cells mostly accounted for T-cell counts and diversity.

The specimen was PBMCs, mostly from graft donor cells, collected 360 days after TCRalphabeta/CD19-depleted stem cell transplant. This TCR was recovered from a boy in the first two years of life who had a stem cell transplant for acute myeloid leukemia, so the T cells may come from the graft donor. The V call is TRBV18, the J call TRBJ1-1; 10 bases match TRBD1. CDR3 in DNA: TGTGCCAGCTCCACGGAGGACAGGGGGTTAAGAGGAACTGAAGCTTTCTTT. Translating it yields CASSTEDRGLRGTEAFF. Full variable domain (outside the CDR3, taken from reference TRBV18 and TRBJ1-1): NAGVMQNPRHLVRRRGQEARLRCSPMKGHSHVYWYRQLPEEGLKFMVYLQKENIIDESGMPKERFSAEFPKEGPSILRIQQVVRGDSAAYFCASSTEDRGLRGTEAFFGQGTRLTVV.